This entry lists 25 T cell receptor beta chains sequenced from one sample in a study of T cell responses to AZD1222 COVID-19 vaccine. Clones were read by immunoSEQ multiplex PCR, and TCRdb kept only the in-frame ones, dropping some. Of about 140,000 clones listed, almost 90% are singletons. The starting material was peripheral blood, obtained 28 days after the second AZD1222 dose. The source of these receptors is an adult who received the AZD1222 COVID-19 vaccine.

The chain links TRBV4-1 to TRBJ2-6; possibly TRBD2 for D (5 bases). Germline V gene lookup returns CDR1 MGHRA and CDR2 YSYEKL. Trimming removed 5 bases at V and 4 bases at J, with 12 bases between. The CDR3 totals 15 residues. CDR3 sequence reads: CASSLGGQGANVLTF. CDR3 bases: TGCGCCAGCAGCTTGGGCGGGCAGGGGGCCAACGTCCTGACTTTC.

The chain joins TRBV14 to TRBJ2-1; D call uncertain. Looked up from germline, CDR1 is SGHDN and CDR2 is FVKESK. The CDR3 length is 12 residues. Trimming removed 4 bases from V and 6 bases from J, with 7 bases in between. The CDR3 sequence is CASSPYSNEQFF. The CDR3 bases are TGTGCCAGCAGCCCCTATAGCAATGAGCAGTTCTTC.

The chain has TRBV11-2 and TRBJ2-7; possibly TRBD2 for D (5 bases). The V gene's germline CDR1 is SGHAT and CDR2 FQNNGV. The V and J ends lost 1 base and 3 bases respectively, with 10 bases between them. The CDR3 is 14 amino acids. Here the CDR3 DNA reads TGTGCCAGCAGCTTAGGGCTAGCTAACTACGAGCAGTACGTC. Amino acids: CASSLGLANYEQYV.

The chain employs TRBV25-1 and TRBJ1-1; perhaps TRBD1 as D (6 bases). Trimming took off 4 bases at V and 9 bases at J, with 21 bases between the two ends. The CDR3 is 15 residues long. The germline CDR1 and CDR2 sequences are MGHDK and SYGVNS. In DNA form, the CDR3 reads TGTGCCAGCAGTGGCTTGACAGGTGGGGTCCTGAAAGCTTTCTTT. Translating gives CASSGLTGGVLKAFF.

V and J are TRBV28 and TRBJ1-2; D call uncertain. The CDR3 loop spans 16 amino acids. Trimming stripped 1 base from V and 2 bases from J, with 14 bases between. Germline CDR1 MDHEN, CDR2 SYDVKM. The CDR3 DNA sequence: TGTGCCAGCAGTTTATTAAAAGGGCCCCAAAACTATGGCTACACCTTC. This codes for CASSLLKGPQNYGYTF.

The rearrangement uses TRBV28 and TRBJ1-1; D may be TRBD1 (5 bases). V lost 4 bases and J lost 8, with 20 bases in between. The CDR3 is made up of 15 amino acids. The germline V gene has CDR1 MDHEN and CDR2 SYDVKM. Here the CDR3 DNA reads TGTGCCAGCAGTTCCCCGAATATGGAGGGGATCGAAGCTTTCTTT. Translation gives CASSSPNMEGIEAFF.

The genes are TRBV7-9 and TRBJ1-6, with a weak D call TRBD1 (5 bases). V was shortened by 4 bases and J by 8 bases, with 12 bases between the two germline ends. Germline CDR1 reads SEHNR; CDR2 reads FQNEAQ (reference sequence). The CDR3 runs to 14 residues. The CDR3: CASSWDASHSPLHF. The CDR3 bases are TGTGCCAGCAGCTGGGACGCCAGCCATTCACCCCTCCACTTT. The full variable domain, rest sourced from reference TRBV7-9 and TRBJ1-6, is DTGVSQNPRHKITKRGQNVTFRCDPISEHNRLYWYRQTLGQGPEFLTYFQNEAQLEKSRLLSDRFSAERPKGSFSTLEIQRTEQGDSAMYLCASSWDASHSPLHFGNGTRLTVT.

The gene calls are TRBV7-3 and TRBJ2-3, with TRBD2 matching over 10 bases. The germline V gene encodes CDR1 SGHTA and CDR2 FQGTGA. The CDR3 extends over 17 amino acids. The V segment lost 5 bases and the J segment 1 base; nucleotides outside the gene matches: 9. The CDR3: CASSGGGLAGGTDTQYF. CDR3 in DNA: TGTGCCAGCAGCGGGGGCGGGCTAGCGGGGGGCACAGATACGCAGTATTTT.

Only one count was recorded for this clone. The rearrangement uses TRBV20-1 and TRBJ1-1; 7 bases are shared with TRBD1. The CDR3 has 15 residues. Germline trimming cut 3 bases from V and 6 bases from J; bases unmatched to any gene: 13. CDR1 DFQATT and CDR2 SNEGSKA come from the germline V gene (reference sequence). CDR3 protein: CSASKDRAGGAEAFF. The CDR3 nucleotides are TGCAGTGCTAGTAAAGACAGGGCAGGAGGAGCTGAAGCTTTCTTT.

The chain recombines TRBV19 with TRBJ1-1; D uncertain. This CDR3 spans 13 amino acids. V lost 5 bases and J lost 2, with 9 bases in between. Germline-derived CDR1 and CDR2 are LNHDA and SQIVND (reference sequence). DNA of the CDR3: TGTGCCAGTAGTCGCCGGGCCAACACTGAAGCTTTCTTT. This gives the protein CASSRRANTEAFF. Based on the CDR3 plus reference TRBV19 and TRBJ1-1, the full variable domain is DGGITQSPKYLFRKEGQNVTLSCEQNLNHDAMYWYRQDPGQGLRLIYYSQIVNDFQKGDIAEGYSVSREKKESFPLTVTSAQKNPTAFYLCASSRRANTEAFFGQGTRLTVV.

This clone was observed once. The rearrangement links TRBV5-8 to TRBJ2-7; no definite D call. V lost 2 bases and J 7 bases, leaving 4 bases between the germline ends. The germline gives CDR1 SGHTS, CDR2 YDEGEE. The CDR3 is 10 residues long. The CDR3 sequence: CASSFGEQYV. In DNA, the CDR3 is TGTGCCAGCAGCTTTGGTGAGCAGTACGTC.

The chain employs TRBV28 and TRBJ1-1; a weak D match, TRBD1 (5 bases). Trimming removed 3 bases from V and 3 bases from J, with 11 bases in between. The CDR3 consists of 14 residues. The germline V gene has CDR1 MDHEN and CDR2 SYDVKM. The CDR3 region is CASSFREEYTEAFF. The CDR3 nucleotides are TGTGCCAGCAGTTTCAGGGAGGAGTACACTGAAGCTTTCTTT. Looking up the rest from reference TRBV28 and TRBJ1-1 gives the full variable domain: DVKVTQSSRYLVKRTGEKVFLECVQDMDHENMFWYRQDPGLGLRLIYFSYDVKMKEKGDIPEGYSVSREKKERFSLILESASTNQTSMYLCASSFREEYTEAFFGQGTRLTVV.

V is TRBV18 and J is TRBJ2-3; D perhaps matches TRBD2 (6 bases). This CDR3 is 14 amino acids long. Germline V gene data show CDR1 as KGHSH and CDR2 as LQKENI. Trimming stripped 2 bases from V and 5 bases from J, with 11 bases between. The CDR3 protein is CASSPSGSGDTQYF. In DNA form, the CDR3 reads TGTGCCAGCTCACCAAGCGGGTCCGGAGATACGCAGTATTTT.

Written as DNA, the CDR3 is TGTGCCAGCAGCTTGAAGCGGGCCGGGGAGCTGTTTTTT. Its protein product is CASSLKRAGELFF. The chain combines TRBV5-8 with TRBJ2-2; tentative D call: TRBD2 (6 bases). Germline loops: CDR1 SGHTS, CDR2 YDEGEE. The CDR3 has 13 residues. V gave up 1 base and J gave up 6 bases, with 7 bases separating them. The entire variable domain, with the rest obtained from reference TRBV5-8 and TRBJ2-2, is as follows: EAGVTQSPTHLIKTRGQQATLRCSPISGHTSVYWYQQALGLGLQFLLWYDEGEERNRGNFPPRFSGRQFPNYSSELNVNALELEDSALYLCASSLKRAGELFFGEGSRLTVL.

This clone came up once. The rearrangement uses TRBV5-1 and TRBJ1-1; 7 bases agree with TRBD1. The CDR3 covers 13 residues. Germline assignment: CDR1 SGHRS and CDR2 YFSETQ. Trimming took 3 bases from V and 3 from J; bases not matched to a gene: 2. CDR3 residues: CASSSRGDTEAFF. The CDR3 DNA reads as TGCGCCAGCAGCTCCAGGGGGGACACTGAAGCTTTCTTT.

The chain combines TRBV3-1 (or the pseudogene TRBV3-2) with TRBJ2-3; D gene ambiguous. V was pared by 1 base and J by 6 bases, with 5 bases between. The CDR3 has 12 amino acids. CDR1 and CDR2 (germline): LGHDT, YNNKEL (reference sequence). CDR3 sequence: CASSQVRDTQYF. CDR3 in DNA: TGTGCCAGCAGCCAAGTCAGGGATACGCAGTATTTT.

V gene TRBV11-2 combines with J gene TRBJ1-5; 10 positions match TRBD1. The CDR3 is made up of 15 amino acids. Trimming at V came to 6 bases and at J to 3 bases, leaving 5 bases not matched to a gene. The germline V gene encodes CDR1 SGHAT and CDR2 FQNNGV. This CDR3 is CASSPGQGYNQPQHF. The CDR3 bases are TGTGCCAGCAGTCCGGGACAGGGGTACAATCAGCCCCAGCATTTT.

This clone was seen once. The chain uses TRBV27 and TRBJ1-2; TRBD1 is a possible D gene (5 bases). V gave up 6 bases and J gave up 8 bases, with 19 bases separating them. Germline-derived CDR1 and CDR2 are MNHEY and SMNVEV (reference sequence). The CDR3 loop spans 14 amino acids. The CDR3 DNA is TGTGCCAGCAGGCCCAGATGGGGGGAAATCGGCTACACCTTC. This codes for CASRPRWGEIGYTF.

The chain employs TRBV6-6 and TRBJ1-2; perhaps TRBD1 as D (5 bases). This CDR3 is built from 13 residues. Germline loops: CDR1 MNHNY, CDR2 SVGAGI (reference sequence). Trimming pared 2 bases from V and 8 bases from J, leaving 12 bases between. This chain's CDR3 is CASSYPARGGYTF. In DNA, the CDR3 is TGTGCCAGCAGTTACCCCGCCCGGGGGGGCTACACCTTC.

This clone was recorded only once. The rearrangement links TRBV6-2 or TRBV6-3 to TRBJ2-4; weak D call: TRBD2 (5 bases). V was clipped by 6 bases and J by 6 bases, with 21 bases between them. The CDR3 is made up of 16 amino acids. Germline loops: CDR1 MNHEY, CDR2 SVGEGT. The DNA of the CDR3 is TGTGCCAGCAGCTCCGCCGGGATCACAACCACAAACATTCAGTACTTC. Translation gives CASSSAGITTTNIQYF.

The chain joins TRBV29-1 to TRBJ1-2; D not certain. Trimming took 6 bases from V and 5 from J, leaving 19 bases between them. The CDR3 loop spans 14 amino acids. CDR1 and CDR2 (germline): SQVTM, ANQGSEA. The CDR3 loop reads CSVKGVGPRYGYTF. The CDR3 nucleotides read TGCAGCGTCAAGGGTGTAGGGCCTCGGTATGGCTACACCTTC. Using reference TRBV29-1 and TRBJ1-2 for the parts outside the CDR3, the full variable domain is SAVISQKPSRDICQRGTSLTIQCQVDSQVTMMFWYRQQPGQSLTLIATANQGSEATYESGFVIDKFPISRPNLTFSTLTVSNMSPEDSSIYLCSVKGVGPRYGYTFGSGTRLTVV.

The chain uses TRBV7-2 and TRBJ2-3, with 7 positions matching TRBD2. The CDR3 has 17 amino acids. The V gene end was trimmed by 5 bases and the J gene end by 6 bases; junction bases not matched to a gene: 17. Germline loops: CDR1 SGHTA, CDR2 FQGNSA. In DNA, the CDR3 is TGTGCCAGCAGCCTGATAGGACTAGGCTCGTCGGGGGATACGCAGTATTTT. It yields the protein CASSLIGLGSSGDTQYF.

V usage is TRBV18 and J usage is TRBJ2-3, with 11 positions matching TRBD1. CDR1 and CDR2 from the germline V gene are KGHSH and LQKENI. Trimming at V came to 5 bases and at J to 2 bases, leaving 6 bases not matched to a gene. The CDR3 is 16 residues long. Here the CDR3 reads CASSAGTGGLTDTQYF. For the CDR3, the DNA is TGTGCCAGCTCAGCCGGGACAGGGGGACTCACAGATACGCAGTATTTT.

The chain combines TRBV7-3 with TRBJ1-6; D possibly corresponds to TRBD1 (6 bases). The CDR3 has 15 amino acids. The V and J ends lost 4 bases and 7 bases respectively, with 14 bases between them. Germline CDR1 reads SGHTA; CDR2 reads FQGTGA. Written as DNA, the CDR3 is TGTGCCAGCAGCTCAAAAGGGGGTGGGAATTCACCCCTCCACTTT. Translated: CASSSKGGGNSPLHF.

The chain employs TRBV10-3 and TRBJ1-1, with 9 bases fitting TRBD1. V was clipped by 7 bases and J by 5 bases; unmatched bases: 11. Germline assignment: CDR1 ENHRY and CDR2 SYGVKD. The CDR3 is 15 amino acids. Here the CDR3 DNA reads TGTGCCATCACTCCCGGGACAGGGCGGAATACTGAAGCTTTCTTT. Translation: CAITPGTGRNTEAFF.